This entry describes one T cell receptor (beta chain). This sample stems from a study of CDR3 diversity in severe acne. Germline CDR1 reads LGHNA; CDR2 reads YSLEER. The CDR3 is 16 residues long. Trimming pared 0 bases from V and 6 bases from J, leaving 18 bases between. TCRdb used MiXCR to reprocess the PCR reads, holding one entry per CDR3 protein. The sample carries roughly 93,000 distinct CDR3 sequences, around 50% recorded once. This sequence joins TRBV4-3 and TRBJ2-7; D might be TRBD1 or TRBD2, each matching 5 bases. The clonotype comes from a male donor with severe acne vulgaris. The specimen was blood. The CDR3 DNA reads as TGCGCCAGCAGCCAAGACCCCCTCGGGGCCGCGGGCGAGCAGTACTTC. Translating it yields CASSQDPLGAAGEQYF.